Shown below are 14 T cell receptor beta chains from a single sample sequenced in a study of T cells in Graves' hyperthyroidism and ophthalmopathy. RNA transcripts served as the template for amplifying TCR beta CDR3 regions. The HTBI set primed first-round TCR CDR3 RT-PCR. TCRdb re-called the multiplex PCR reads with MiXCR, one entry per CDR3 protein. The sample gives under 400,000 distinct CDR3 sequences, about 21% of which show up once; around 48% is in the top ten. Specimen: blood. These receptors were obtained from a woman in her forties or fifties with Graves' hyperthyroidism.

This rearrangement joins TRBV28 to TRBJ2-1, with 10 bases lining up with TRBD2. J lost 6 bases, V lost 5 bases, and 16 bases had no gene match. The CDR3 contains 18 residues. Germline CDR1 and CDR2: MDHEN and SYDVKM. CDR3: CASSPSSYTSGNINEQFF. The CDR3 DNA reads TGTGCCAGCAGTCCATCCTCCTACACTAGCGGGAACATCAATGAGCAGTTCTTC.

To note about this clonotype: Being one base from a much bigger clone, this may be a read error. The rearrangement links TRBV30 to TRBJ2-1; 7 nucleotides agree with TRBD2. The trim removed 8 bases at V and 12 bases at J, leaving 13 bases unmatched. This CDR3 is built from 12 residues. The germline V gene encodes CDR1 GTSNPN and CDR2 SVGIG (reference sequence). The CDR3 loop is CARGKREVMQFF. The CDR3, as DNA: TGTGCCAGGGGCAAGCGGGAAGTGATGCAGTTCTTC.

The chain carries TRBV28 and TRBJ1-5; TRBD1 is a possible D gene (5 bases). V was clipped by 7 bases and J by 2 bases, with 12 bases between them. The CDR3 length is 14 residues. Germline values: CDR1 MDHEN, CDR2 SYDVKM. The CDR3 DNA follows: TGTGCCAGCAACACCTGGGGGGGCAATCAGCCCCAGCATTTT. Its protein product is CASNTWGGNQPQHF.

This clonotype was detected many times. J is TRBJ2-1 and V is TRBV28, with 9 bases fitting TRBD1. The CDR3 is made up of 14 amino acids. Germline values: CDR1 MDHEN, CDR2 SYDVKM. The J segment lost 5 bases and the V segment lost 6 bases, leaving 5 bases of the junction unmatched. CDR3 bases: TGTGCCAGCAGGAACAGGGGGCCCAACAATGAGCAGTTCTTC. Protein: CASRNRGPNNEQFF.

This clonotype has a count of ten or more. V is TRBV2 and J is TRBJ1-4; weak D call: TRBD1 (6 bases). The CDR3 extends over 14 amino acids. The germline V gene encodes CDR1 SNHLY and CDR2 FYNNEI. The V and J ends lost 7 bases and 4 bases respectively, with 13 bases between them. The CDR3 reads CASKIGQYNEKLFF. CDR3 in DNA: TGTGCCAGCAAGATTGGACAGTATAATGAAAAACTGTTTTTT.

The rearrangement joins TRBV10-3 to TRBJ2-1; 7 bases match TRBD2. The CDR3 runs 14 residues. Per germline, CDR1 ENHRY and CDR2 SYGVKD. Losses at the gene ends were 7 bases for V and 1 base for J; bases not matched to a gene: 4. As DNA, the CDR3 is TGTGCCATCACCCCCGGGGGGTCCTACAATGAGCAGTTCTTC. Its translation is CAITPGGSYNEQFF.

The V gene is TRBV12-3 or TRBV12-4, the J gene TRBJ1-1; 8 bases fit TRBD1. With 0 bases clipped from V and 3 bases from J, the junction kept 3 bases outside the gene matches. CDR3 length: 15 residues. CDR3 amino acids: CASSLAQGAYTEAFF. The CDR3 DNA reads as TGTGCCAGCAGTTTAGCGCAGGGGGCCTACACTGAAGCTTTCTTT.

This clonotype came up many times. The V and J genes are TRBV5-1 and TRBJ2-3; 9 bases match TRBD1. This CDR3 has 16 amino acids. In germline, CDR1 is SGHRS, CDR2 YFSETQ. V was clipped by 3 bases and J by 3 bases; unmatched bases: 8. The CDR3 region has the DNA TGCGCCAGCAGCTACGGACAGGGGAGCTCAACAGATACGCAGTATTTT. It yields the protein CASSYGQGSSTDTQYF.

In its sample, this clonotype was seen a few times. V usage is TRBV2 and J usage is TRBJ1-2, with D possibly TRBD1 on 6 matching bases. Germline CDR1 and CDR2: SNHLY and FYNNEI. CDR3 length: 13 residues. The ends were cut back, 5 bases at V and 4 bases at J, with 11 bases in the middle. CDR3 region: CASSRTELYGYTF. DNA of the CDR3: TGTGCCAGCAGTCGGACAGAGCTCTATGGCTACACCTTC.

This clonotype was seen more than once but under ten times. V gene TRBV27 combines with J gene TRBJ1-1; a weak D match, TRBD1 (6 bases). The CDR3 totals 15 residues. Trimming removed 1 base at V and 1 base at J, with 10 bases between. The germline gives CDR1 MNHEY, CDR2 SMNVEV (reference sequence). CDR3 protein: CASSLFPGANTEAFF. The CDR3, as DNA: TGTGCCAGCAGTTTATTTCCAGGGGCGAACACTGAAGCTTTCTTT.

This chain connects TRBV11-3 to TRBJ2-1; D is unresolved. V was clipped by 1 base and J by 8 bases, with 15 bases between them. This CDR3 region has 15 residues. Germline values: CDR1 SGHNT, CDR2 YENEEA. The CDR3 reads CASSLVGTPNDEQFF. For the CDR3, the DNA is TGTGCCAGCAGCTTAGTAGGAACTCCGAACGATGAGCAGTTCTTC.

This rearrangement joins TRBV18 to TRBJ2-1; 7 bases map to TRBD1. J gave up 15 bases and V 3 bases, and 8 bases lay outside the gene matches. Per germline, CDR1 KGHSH and CDR2 LQKENI. This CDR3 region has 12 residues. CDR3 bases: TGTGCCAGCTCACCGAATAGACAGGGCCCGTTCTTC. It codes for CASSPNRQGPFF. The full variable domain, with the rest looked up from reference TRBV18 and TRBJ2-1, is NAGVMQNPRHLVRRRGQEARLRCSPMKGHSHVYWYRQLPEEGLKFMVYLQKENIIDESGMPKERFSAEFPKEGPSILRIQQVVRGDSAAYFCASSPNRQGPFFGPGTRLTVL.

This clonotype was found many times. The rearrangement uses TRBV20-1 and TRBJ2-1; TRBD2 agrees at 15 bases. Germline CDR1 DFQATT, CDR2 SNEGSKA (reference sequence). The CDR3 totals 15 residues. The trim removed 1 base at V and 10 bases at J, leaving 5 bases unmatched. The CDR3, as DNA: TGCAGTGCTAGAGTACCGGGACTAGCGGGAGGAGAGCAGTTCTTC. Translation gives CSARVPGLAGGEQFF.

A few counts support this clonotype. The rearrangement links TRBV5-1 to TRBJ1-1; 10 nucleotides match TRBD1. The CDR3 sequence is 16 residues long. The ends lost 5 bases at V and 1 base at J; junction bases unmatched: 8. CDR1 is SGHRS, CDR2 YFSETQ, per germline. In nucleotides, the CDR3 is TGCGCCAGCAGGAATTTCGGACAGGGGGAGAACACTGAAGCTTTCTTT. The encoded protein is CASRNFGQGENTEAFF.